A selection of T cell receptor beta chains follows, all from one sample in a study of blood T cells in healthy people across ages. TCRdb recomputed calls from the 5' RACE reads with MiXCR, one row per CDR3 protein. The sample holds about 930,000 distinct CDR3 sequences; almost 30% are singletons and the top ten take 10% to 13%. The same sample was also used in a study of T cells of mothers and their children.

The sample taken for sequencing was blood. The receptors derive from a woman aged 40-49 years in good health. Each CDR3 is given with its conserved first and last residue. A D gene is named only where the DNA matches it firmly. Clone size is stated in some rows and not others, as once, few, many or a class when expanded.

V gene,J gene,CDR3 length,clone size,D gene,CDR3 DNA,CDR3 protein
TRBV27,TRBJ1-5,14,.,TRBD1,TGTGCCAGCAGCCCGGGACAGGTTTATCAGCCCCAGCATTTT,CASSPGQVYQPQHF
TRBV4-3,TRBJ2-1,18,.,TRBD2,TGCGCCAGCAGCCGAGGACTAGCGGGGACCAGCTCCTACAATGAGCAGTTCTTC,CASSRGLAGTSSYNEQFF
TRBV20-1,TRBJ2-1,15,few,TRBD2,TGCAGTGCTACTAGCGGGGGGGCCGTGGACAATGAGCAGTTCTTC,CSATSGGAVDNEQFF
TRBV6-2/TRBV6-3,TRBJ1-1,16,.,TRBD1,TGTGCCAGCAGTTACTCGAGACAGGGGGCCAACACTGAAGCTTTCTTT,CASSYSRQGANTEAFF
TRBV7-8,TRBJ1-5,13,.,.,TGTGCCAGCAGCCTCTTGGCTGGTCAGCCCCAGCATTTT,CASSLLAGQPQHF
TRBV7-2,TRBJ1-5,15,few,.,TGTGCCAGCAGCTTAGGTAGCAGGATCAATCAGCCCCAGCATTTT,CASSLGSRINQPQHF
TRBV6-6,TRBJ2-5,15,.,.,TGTGCCAGCAGCCTAACAGGGCCCTCTTCGGAGACCCAGTACTTC,CASSLTGPSSETQYF
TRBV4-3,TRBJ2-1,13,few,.,TGCGCCAGCAGCCAGGATAGGTCGGGCGAGCAGTTCTTC,CASSQDRSGEQFF
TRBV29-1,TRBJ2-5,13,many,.,TGCAGCCTAGCGTGGGGTAGGGGAGAGACCCAGTACTTC,CSLAWGRGETQYF
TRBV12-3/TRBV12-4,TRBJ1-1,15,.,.,TGTGTCAGCAGTCCTTGGATGACAGGAGCCTCTGAAGCTTTCTTT,CVSSPWMTGASEAFF
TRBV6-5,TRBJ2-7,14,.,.,TGTGCCAGCAGCTTAATCTACGGCAGATCCGAGCAGTACTTC,CASSLIYGRSEQYF
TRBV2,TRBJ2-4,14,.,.,TGTGCCAGCAGTGAACGGCTAGCCAAAAACATTCAGTACTTC,CASSERLAKNIQYF
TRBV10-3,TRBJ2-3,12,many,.,TGTGCCATCAGTGACATGGGAGATACGCAGTATTTT,CAISDMGDTQYF
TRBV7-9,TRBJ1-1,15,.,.,TGTGCCAGCAGCTCGGCGATGGGGGAGGCCACTGAAGCTTTCTTT,CASSSAMGEATEAFF
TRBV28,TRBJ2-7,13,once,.,TGTGCCAGCCGGGGGGGACAGGACTACGAGCAGTACTTC,CASRGGQDYEQYF